The clone carrying this TCR beta chain was detected a few times. Its antigen is unknown. With the ViraFEST assay, the study expanded antigen-specific CD4+ T cells using viral peptide pools, then sequenced them. Once cultured for roughly ten days, the cells underwent separation to obtain CD4+ T cells. Testing of the vaccine recipients showed negative nucleocapsid antibodies and no prior SARS-CoV-2 infection. The data derive from a study of vaccination effects on CD4 cells after COVID-19. Germline V gene lookup returns CDR1 SEHNR and CDR2 FQNEAQ (reference sequence). V was cut by 5 bases and J by 1 base, with 6 bases left in between. The CDR3 consists of 13 residues. Libraries were prepared by immunoSEQ multiplex PCR; TCRdb keeps only in-frame clonotypes and omits some of them. The data show about 21,000 clones, more than 65% seen once.

Sequenced material: CD4+ T cells from PBMCs cultured with HCoV-NL63 spike peptides, taken before COVID-19 vaccination. The chain couples TRBV7-9 to TRBJ2-1, with unresolved D. The source of this sequence is a human donor who received a COVID-19 vaccine. CDR3 DNA: TGTGCCAGCAGCCCCCCTTCCTACAATGAGCAGTTCTTC. As protein: CASSPPSYNEQFF.